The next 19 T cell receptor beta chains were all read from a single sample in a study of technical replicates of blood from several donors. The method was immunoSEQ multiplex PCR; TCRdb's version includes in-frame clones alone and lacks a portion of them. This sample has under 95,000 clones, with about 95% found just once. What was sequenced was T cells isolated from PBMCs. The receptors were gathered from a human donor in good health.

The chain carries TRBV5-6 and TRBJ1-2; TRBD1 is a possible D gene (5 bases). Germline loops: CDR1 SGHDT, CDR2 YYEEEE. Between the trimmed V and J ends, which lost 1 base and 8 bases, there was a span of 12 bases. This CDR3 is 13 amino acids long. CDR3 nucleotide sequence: TGTGCCAGCAGCTTGAGGCAGGGTTACGGCTACACCTTC. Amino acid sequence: CASSLRQGYGYTF.

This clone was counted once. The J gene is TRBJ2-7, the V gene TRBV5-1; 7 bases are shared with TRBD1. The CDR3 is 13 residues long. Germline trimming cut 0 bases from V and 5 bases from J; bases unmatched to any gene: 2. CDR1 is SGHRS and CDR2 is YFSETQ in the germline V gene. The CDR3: CASSLEGGNEQYF. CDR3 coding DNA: TGCGCCAGCAGCTTGGAAGGGGGCAACGAGCAGTACTTC.

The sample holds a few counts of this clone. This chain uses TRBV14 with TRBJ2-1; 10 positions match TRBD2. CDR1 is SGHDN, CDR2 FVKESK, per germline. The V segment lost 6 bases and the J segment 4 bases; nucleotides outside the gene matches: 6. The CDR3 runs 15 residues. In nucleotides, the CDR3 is TGTGCCAGCAGGCCTCCGGGACTAGCGTACAATGAGCAGTTCTTC. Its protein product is CASRPPGLAYNEQFF.

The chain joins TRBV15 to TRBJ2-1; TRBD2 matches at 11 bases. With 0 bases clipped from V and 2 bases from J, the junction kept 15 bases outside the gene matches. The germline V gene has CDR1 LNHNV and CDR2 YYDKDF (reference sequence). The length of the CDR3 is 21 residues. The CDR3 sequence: CATSREYGTSGTRSPYNEQFF. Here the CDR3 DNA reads TGTGCCACCAGCAGAGAGTACGGGACTAGCGGAACTCGAAGCCCCTACAATGAGCAGTTCTTC.

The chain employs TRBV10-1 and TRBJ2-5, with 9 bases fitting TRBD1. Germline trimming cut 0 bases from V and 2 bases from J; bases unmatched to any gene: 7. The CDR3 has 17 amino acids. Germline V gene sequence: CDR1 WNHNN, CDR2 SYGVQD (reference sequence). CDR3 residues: CASSESGTGMGQETQYF. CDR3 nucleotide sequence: TGCGCCAGCAGTGAGTCGGGGACAGGGATGGGGCAAGAGACCCAGTACTTC.

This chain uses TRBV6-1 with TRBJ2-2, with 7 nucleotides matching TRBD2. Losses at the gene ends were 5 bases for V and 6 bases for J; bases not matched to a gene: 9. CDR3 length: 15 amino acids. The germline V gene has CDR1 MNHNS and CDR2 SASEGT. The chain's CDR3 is CASSLSGGTPGELFF. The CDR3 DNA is TGTGCCAGCAGTCTCTCCGGGGGGACCCCCGGGGAGCTGTTTTTT.

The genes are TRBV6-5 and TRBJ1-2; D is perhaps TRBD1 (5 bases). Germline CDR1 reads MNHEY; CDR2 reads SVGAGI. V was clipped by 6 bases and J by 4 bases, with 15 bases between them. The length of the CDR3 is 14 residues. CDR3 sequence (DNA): TGTGCCAGCAGCCGCGCGGGGGGGGGCTATGGCTACACCTTC. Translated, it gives CASSRAGGGYGYTF.

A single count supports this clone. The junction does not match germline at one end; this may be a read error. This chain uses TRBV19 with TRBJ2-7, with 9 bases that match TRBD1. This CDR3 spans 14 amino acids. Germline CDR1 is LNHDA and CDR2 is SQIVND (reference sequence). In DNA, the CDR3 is TGTGCCAGTAGTACAGCCGGGACAGGGTTTGTGGTTCACTTC. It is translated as CASSTAGTGFVVHF. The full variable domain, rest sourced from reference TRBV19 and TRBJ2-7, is DGGITQSPKYLFRKEGQNVTLSCEQNLNHDAMYWYRQDPGQGLRLIYYSQIVNDFQKGDIAEGYSVSREKKESFPLTVTSAQKNPTAFYLCASSTAGTGFVVHFGPGTRLTVT.

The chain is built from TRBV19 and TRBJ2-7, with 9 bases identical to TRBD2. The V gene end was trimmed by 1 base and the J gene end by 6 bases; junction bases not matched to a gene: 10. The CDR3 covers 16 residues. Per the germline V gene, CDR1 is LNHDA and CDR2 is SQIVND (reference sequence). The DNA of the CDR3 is TGTGCCAGTAGTATAGTGGGTGCGGGGGGGCGGCGCGAGCAGTACTTC. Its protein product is CASSIVGAGGRREQYF.

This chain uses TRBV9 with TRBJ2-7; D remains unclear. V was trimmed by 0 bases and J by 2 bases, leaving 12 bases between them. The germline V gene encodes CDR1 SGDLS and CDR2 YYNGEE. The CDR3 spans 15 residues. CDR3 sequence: CASSVEAGSTYEQYF. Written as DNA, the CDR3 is TGTGCCAGCAGCGTAGAGGCAGGATCAACCTACGAGCAGTACTTC.

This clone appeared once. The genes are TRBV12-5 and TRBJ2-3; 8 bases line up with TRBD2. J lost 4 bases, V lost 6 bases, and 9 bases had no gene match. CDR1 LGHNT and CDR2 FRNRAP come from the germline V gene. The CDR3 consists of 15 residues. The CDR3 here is CASGPGRGEADTQYF. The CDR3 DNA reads TGTGCTAGTGGCCCGGGGCGGGGGGAAGCAGATACGCAGTATTTT.

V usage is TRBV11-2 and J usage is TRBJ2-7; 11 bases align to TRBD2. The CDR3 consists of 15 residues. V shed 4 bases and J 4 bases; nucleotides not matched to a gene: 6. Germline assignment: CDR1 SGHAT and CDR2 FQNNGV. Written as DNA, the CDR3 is TGTGCCAGCAGCTCCCTTAGCGGGAGGGGGTACGAGCAGTACTTC. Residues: CASSSLSGRGYEQYF.

This chain's CDR3 is CASSLAARGGTDTQYF. CDR3 nucleotide sequence: TGCGCCAGCAGCTTGGCCGCGCGGGGAGGCACAGATACGCAGTATTTT. The V gene is TRBV5-1, the J gene TRBJ2-3, with D perhaps matching TRBD2 (6 bases). V was shortened by 0 bases and J by 1 base, with 12 bases between the two germline ends. The CDR3 runs 16 residues. Germline values: CDR1 SGHRS, CDR2 YFSETQ.

The CDR3 DNA follows: TGTGCCAGTGCCGAGCGGGAAGTGACAGATACGCAGTATTTT. Translating gives CASAEREVTDTQYF. This chain links TRBV19 with TRBJ2-3; 7 nucleotides align to TRBD2. Per germline, CDR1 LNHDA and CDR2 SQIVND (reference sequence). This CDR3 has 14 amino acids. The ends lost 8 bases at V and 3 bases at J; junction bases unmatched: 8.

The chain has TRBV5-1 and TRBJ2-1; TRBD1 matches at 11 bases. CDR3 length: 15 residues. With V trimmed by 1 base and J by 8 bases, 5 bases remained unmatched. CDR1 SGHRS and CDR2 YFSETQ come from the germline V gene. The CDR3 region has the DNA TGCGCCAGCAGCTTGCCGGACAGGGGGCTGGATGAGCAGTTCTTC. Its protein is CASSLPDRGLDEQFF.

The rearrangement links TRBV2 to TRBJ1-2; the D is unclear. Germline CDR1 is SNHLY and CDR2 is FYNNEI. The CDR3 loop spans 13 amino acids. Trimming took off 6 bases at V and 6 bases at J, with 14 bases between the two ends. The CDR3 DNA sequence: TGTGCCAGCAGGGGCTTGAGCCCCAATGGCTACACCTTC. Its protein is CASRGLSPNGYTF. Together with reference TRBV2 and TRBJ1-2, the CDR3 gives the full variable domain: EPEVTQTPSHQVTQMGQEVILRCVPISNHLYFYWYRQILGQKVEFLVSFYNNEISEKSEIFDDQFSVERPDGSNFTLKIRSTKLEDSAMYFCASRGLSPNGYTFGSGTRLTVV.

CDR3 bases: TGCGCCAGCAGCTCGACAGGCTACAATGAGCAGTTCTTC. Protein sequence: CASSSTGYNEQFF. J is TRBJ2-1 and V is TRBV5-1, with D possibly TRBD1 on 6 matching bases. The CDR3 consists of 13 residues. Trimming cost V 3 bases and J 3 bases, with 7 bases left between them. The V gene's germline CDR1 is SGHRS and CDR2 YFSETQ.

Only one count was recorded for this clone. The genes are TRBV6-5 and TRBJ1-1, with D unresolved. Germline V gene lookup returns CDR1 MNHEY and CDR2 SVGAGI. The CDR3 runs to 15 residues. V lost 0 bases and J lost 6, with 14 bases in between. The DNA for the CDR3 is TGTGCCAGCAGTTACTCGGCCAGAGGGAATGCTGAAGCTTTCTTT. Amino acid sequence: CASSYSARGNAEAFF.

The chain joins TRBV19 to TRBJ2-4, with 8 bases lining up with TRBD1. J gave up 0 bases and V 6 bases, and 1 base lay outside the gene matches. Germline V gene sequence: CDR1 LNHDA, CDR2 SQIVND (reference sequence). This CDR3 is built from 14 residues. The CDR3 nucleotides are TGTGCCAGTAGGGACAGGGTAGCCAAAAACATTCAGTACTTC. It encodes CASRDRVAKNIQYF.